The entry that follows covers one T cell receptor (beta chain) sequence. Antigen specificity is unknown. The data derive from a study of CD8+ T cells in alopecia areata. Study-wide context: The protocol delivered tofacitinib for 6 to 18 months, then withdrew it for 6 months. Study-level results: Scalp data also include sequences from resident alphabeta T cells of normal skin. Lesional scalp, notably in alopecia totalis/universalis, had clonality above that of normal scalp. With patients, TCR sharing proved less clear than in mice, a difference possibly related to HLA.

In each case, RNA was isolated and then reverse transcribed into cDNA as the sequencing template. Produced via immunoSEQ multiplex PCR; TCRdb's table is partial and in-frame only. The sample yields 180,000 or so clones, 67% seen once. Germline V gene sequence: CDR1 DFQATT, CDR2 SNEGSKA (reference sequence). V dropped 4 bases and J dropped 4 bases, with 6 bases sitting between them. The CDR3 totals 11 residues. The specimen comprised CD8+ T cells sorted from blood, sampled at week 0. The source of this sequence is a human donor with alopecia areata. V usage is TRBV20-1 and J usage is TRBJ2-3, with D unresolved. The CDR3 reads CSAIDADTQYF. CDR3 coding DNA: TGCAGTGCTATAGACGCAGATACGCAGTATTTT.